The source of this T cell receptor beta chain is a study of blood T cell repertoires in COVID-19. The wider study: Sample material is recorded as cDNA or gDNA derived from T cells, B-cell-depleted T cells, or PBMCs.

Method: immunoSEQ multiplex PCR; TCRdb's copy keeps in-frame clones and lacks some. Found here are roughly 43,000 clones, 80% to 90% of them singletons; the top ten hold less than 20%. The CDR3 runs to 15 residues. The V end was cut by 2 bases, the J end by 4 bases, with 14 bases between. Germline assignment: CDR1 LGHNA and CDR2 YSLEER. The source material was peripheral blood. The chain couples TRBV4-3 to TRBJ1-2, with TRBD1 as a possible D gene (5 bases). The clonotype comes from a man between 65 and 80 years old with active COVID-19. The CDR3 here is CASSQRPGGTYGYTF. In DNA, the CDR3 is TGCGCCAGCAGCCAACGCCCGGGGGGGACCTATGGCTACACCTTC.